This is a list of T cell receptor beta chains from one sample in a study of cytomegalovirus exposure and HLA in healthy donors. Clones were sequenced by immunoSEQ multiplex PCR, and TCRdb holds only the in-frame ones, with some missing. The table has roughly 98,000 clones, about three quarters seen once. The sequenced material came from PBMCs. These receptors were obtained from a man aged 35-49 years in good health and CMV-seronegative. Each CDR3 is given without its conserved first and last residue. The order of the fields is clone size, V gene, CDR3 protein. Only part of the rows carry a size: once, few, many, or a class if the clone is expanded.

clone size: few
V gene: TRBV7-8
CDR3 protein: ASSQRGGLNEKLF

clone size: NA
V gene: TRBV28
CDR3 protein: ASSMRTATNEKLF

clone size: NA
V gene: TRBV9
CDR3 protein: ASSGGSNMGARDNEQF

clone size: NA
V gene: TRBV7-2
CDR3 protein: ASSLRVHEQF

clone size: NA
V gene: TRBV2
CDR3 protein: ASTGETYEQY

clone size: NA
V gene: TRBV7-9
CDR3 protein: ASSQGDRGRPTDTQY

clone size: few
V gene: TRBV2
CDR3 protein: ASGLIKKAEETQY

clone size: NA
V gene: TRBV7-6
CDR3 protein: ASSRTGTPFYEQY

clone size: NA
V gene: TRBV7-9
CDR3 protein: ASSVGGVSPLH

clone size: NA
V gene: TRBV15
CDR3 protein: ATSRANSNQPQH

clone size: NA
V gene: TRBV6-1
CDR3 protein: ASSEGLAGGHLGYEQF

clone size: few
V gene: TRBV7-9
CDR3 protein: ASRLAGGRTGELF

clone size: NA
V gene: TRBV20-1
CDR3 protein: SAGQQIEAF

clone size: NA
V gene: TRBV19
CDR3 protein: ASSNQSGQGSWNGYT

clone size: NA
V gene: TRBV4-3
CDR3 protein: ASSQDPGGLSPLH

clone size: NA
V gene: TRBV28
CDR3 protein: ASSFTSAYTDTQY

clone size: NA
V gene: TRBV6-5
CDR3 protein: ASRPGQASYEQY

clone size: NA
V gene: TRBV19
CDR3 protein: ASSIPGQPLNQPQH

clone size: NA
V gene: TRBV6-5
CDR3 protein: ASSYQTSGVNEQF

clone size: NA
V gene: TRBV19
CDR3 protein: ASSIQGWGDQPQH

clone size: NA
V gene: TRBV29-1
CDR3 protein: SASRGSGGYT

clone size: once
V gene: TRBV28
CDR3 protein: ASSLRGGLAPYEQY

clone size: NA
V gene: TRBV5-1
CDR3 protein: ASSLEFRAEGQMNTEAF

clone size: few
V gene: TRBV5-4
CDR3 protein: ASSLAGWGGYT